This record looks at one TCR beta chain sequence and its context. Its antigen specificity is not known. The input lacks base qualities; no much larger clone sits a single base away. This entry is derived from a study of blood T cell repertoires in COVID-19 (dated by TCRdb to between 2020 and 2021). Context from the whole study: Samples from collaborators originated in the United States, Italy and Spain and spanned both the acute and convalescent phases of COVID-19. The material from the prospective study consisted of cDNA or gDNA derived from T cells, B-cell-depleted T cells, or PBMCs. Deeply sampled blood TCRbeta repertoires from subjects exposed to, actively infected with, or recovered from COVID-19 were included in the dataset. The repertoires were made available in a free public database intended to serve as a resource for research on the immune response to SARS-CoV-2. Samples were obtained from the ongoing ImmuneRACE study (first 160 participants) and from approximately 1,200 subjects provided by 6 global collaborators. The sample metadata nearly always contained a de-identified subject ID, COVID-19 status, age in years and sex. HLA class I and class II types, where available, came from metadata supplied by the sample provider rather than from assay-based typing. Results and caveats for the whole study, not just this receptor: Clinical and demographic metadata were provided uncurated, with the amount varying by source and participant.

Each collaborating institution followed its own protocols to collect whole blood in K2EDTA tubes. For TCRbeta analysis, collaborator samples were shipped as frozen whole blood, as isolated PBMCs, or as DNA extracted from either sample type. TCRbeta CDR3 regions were amplified from genomic DNA by means of the immunoSEQ Assay, a bias-controlled multiplex PCR. Per the source publication's procedure: The number of nucleated cells in each sample was estimated from the amplification of reference gene primers within the assay. Sequence reads were collapsed and filtered to measure the absolute abundance of every unique TCRbeta CDR3 rearrangement. For each sample, productive Simpson clonality was calculated as the square root of Simpson's diversity index across productive rearrangements. TCRdb obtained this table from immuneACCESS and retained in-frame rearrangements with V and J assigned. These tables miss some clones; where compared with another copy, unresolved V genes account for less than half of the shortfall, and the remainder is unexplained. The V and J calls and clone size were taken over from that table, and D and trimming were inferred from the DNA. For this sample the table gives about 130,000 clones, of which about 91% were detected only once. The ten largest make up over 9% of the sample.

Input material: peripheral blood. The sequence derives from a man aged 45-60 years with acute or convalescent COVID-19.

The base sequence is TGTGCCACCGTGACAGGTTTGAACACTGAAGCTTTCTTT. It translates to CATVTGLNTEAFF. This chain joins TRBV28 to TRBJ1-1, with a weak D call of TRBD1 (6 bases match). V and J lose 10 bases and 0 bases, and a span of 12 bases separates them. Inclusive of the bounding cysteine and phenylalanine, the CDR3 is 13 residues long. This entry keeps only the CDR3 DNA: 39 bases, framed from base 1. Per the germline V gene, MDHEN is the CDR1 and SYDVKM is the CDR2.